One sample yielded the 12 T cell receptor beta chains listed below, sequenced in a study of CD8+ T cells in alopecia areata. Isolated RNA was reverse transcribed into cDNA used as the sequencing template. This table comes from immunoSEQ multiplex PCR, and its TCRdb copy is limited to in-frame clones, with some not included. The sample has 130,000 to 150,000 clones; around 49% are singletons. The material was CD4+ T cells sorted from blood, obtained at week 0. These TCRs come from a human donor with alopecia areata.

This chain links TRBV30 with TRBJ2-5; the D is unclear. This CDR3 has 11 amino acids. V lost 3 bases and J lost 5, with 7 bases in between. In germline, CDR1 is GTSNPN, CDR2 SVGIG (reference sequence). CDR3 nucleotides: TGTGCCTGGAGGGCCCGGGAGACCCAGTACTTC. It translates to CAWRARETQYF.

The chain joins TRBV5-1 to TRBJ2-3; TRBD2 agrees at 16 bases. The CDR3 spans 17 residues. Germline V gene data show CDR1 as SGHRS and CDR2 as YFSETQ. V shed 2 bases and J 6 bases; nucleotides not matched to a gene: 6. The DNA of the CDR3 is TGCGCCAGCAGCTTAACACCGGGACTAGCGGGAGGGGATACGCAGTATTTT. Residues: CASSLTPGLAGGDTQYF. Full variable domain (missing parts from reference TRBV5-1 and TRBJ2-3): KAGVTQTPRYLIKTRGQQVTLSCSPISGHRSVSWYQQTPGQGLQFLFEYFSETQRNKGNFPGRFSGRQFSNSRSEMNVSTLELGDSALYLCASSLTPGLAGGDTQYFGPGTRLTVL.

V gene TRBV28 combines with J gene TRBJ2-6; possible D gene TRBD2, 5 bases. The CDR3 contains 17 residues. CDR1 is MDHEN, CDR2 SYDVKM, per germline. V was trimmed by 2 bases and J by 2 bases, leaving 13 bases between them. Here the CDR3 DNA reads TGTGCCAGCAGTTTAAGTTTCGGAGCGGCTGGGGCCAACGTCCTGACTTTC. The encoded protein is CASSLSFGAAGANVLTF. Together with reference TRBV28 and TRBJ2-6, the CDR3 gives the full variable domain: DVKVTQSSRYLVKRTGEKVFLECVQDMDHENMFWYRQDPGLGLRLIYFSYDVKMKEKGDIPEGYSVSREKKERFSLILESASTNQTSMYLCASSLSFGAAGANVLTFGAGSRLTVL.

The chain uses TRBV10-3 and TRBJ1-1, with unresolved D. CDR3 length: 13 residues. V lost 6 bases and J lost 5, with 13 bases in between. Germline V gene sequence: CDR1 ENHRY, CDR2 SYGVKD. In DNA, the CDR3 is TGTGCCATCAGAGCCGGGTCACTTACTGAAGCTTTCTTT. It encodes CAIRAGSLTEAFF.

CDR3 nucleotides: TGTGCCAGCAGTCCCTTGCCTGCACTAGCGGGAGGGCCGAATGAGCAGTTCTTC. This translates into CASSPLPALAGGPNEQFF. The chain combines TRBV28 with TRBJ2-1, with 13 bases fitting TRBD2. This CDR3 has 18 residues. Germline V gives CDR1 MDHEN, CDR2 SYDVKM. Trimming removed 5 bases from V and 7 bases from J; junction bases left unmatched: 14.

This clone has more than one count but fewer than ten. This chain connects TRBV29-1 to TRBJ2-7; tentatively, D is TRBD1 (6 bases). The CDR3 covers 13 residues. Germline CDR1 SQVTM, CDR2 ANQGSEA. The V gene lost 5 bases and the J gene lost 5 bases, with 16 bases spanning the gap. The CDR3 sequence: CSVSRTVRDEQYF. In nucleotides, the CDR3 is TGCAGCGTTTCTAGGACAGTCCGGGACGAGCAGTACTTC.

This chain links TRBV30 with TRBJ2-2; TRBD1 matches 8 bases. J lost 0 bases, V lost 8 bases, and 5 bases had no gene match. The CDR3 runs 14 residues. Germline CDR1 and CDR2: GTSNPN and SVGIG (reference sequence). CDR3 coding DNA: TGTGCCCGACCGGGACAGGCGAACACCGGGGAGCTGTTTTTT. It translates to CARPGQANTGELFF.

The V call is TRBV19, the J call TRBJ2-7, with 7 nucleotides matching TRBD1. The CDR3 is 13 amino acids. With 5 bases clipped from V and 2 bases from J, the junction kept 3 bases outside the gene matches. CDR1 is LNHDA, CDR2 SQIVND, per germline (reference sequence). DNA for the CDR3: TGTGCCAGTAGTTGGGACAGAGCCTACGAGCAGTACTTC. Translated: CASSWDRAYEQYF.

The chain is built from TRBV30 and TRBJ1-2; D may be TRBD1 (5 bases). Germline values: CDR1 GTSNPN, CDR2 SVGIG (reference sequence). The CDR3 is made up of 15 amino acids. Trimming took off 8 bases at V and 0 bases at J, with 19 bases between the two ends. The CDR3 DNA reads TGTGCCCTGGAAATATACAGGCCGGCTAACTATGGCTACACCTTC. Translation gives CALEIYRPANYGYTF. Using reference TRBV30 and TRBJ1-2 for the parts outside the CDR3, the full variable domain is SQTIHQWPATLVQPVGSPLSLECTVEGTSNPNLYWYRQAAGRGLQLLFYSVGIGQISSEVPQNLSASRPQDRQFILSSKKLLLSDSGFYLCALEIYRPANYGYTFGSGTRLTVV.

The genes are TRBV6-6 and TRBJ1-2; TRBD1 is a possible D gene (5 bases). Trimming pared 7 bases from V and 7 bases from J, leaving 13 bases between. CDR1 is MNHNY and CDR2 is SVGAGI in the germline V gene (reference sequence). This CDR3 contains 12 residues. DNA of the CDR3: TGTGCCAGCACCCAGGGTACTCGTGGCTACACCTTC. Its translation: CASTQGTRGYTF.

This clone has only a few counts. The CDR3 nucleotides read TGCAGCGTCCCCTTACGGTCCCTAACCCATATCTATGGCTACACCTTC. Amino acid sequence: CSVPLRSLTHIYGYTF. The rearrangement joins TRBV29-1 to TRBJ1-2, with D unresolved. Germline assignment: CDR1 SQVTM and CDR2 ANQGSEA. V lost 6 bases and J 4 bases, leaving 24 bases between the germline ends. There are 16 residues in the CDR3.

At least ten counts were recorded for this clone. The chain carries TRBV14 and TRBJ2-7, with 7 positions matching TRBD2. The CDR3 covers 15 residues. CDR1 is SGHDN, CDR2 FVKESK, per germline. V was clipped by 4 bases and J by 1 base; unmatched bases: 7. CDR3 DNA sequence: TGTGCCAGCAGCCCGCGGGGGACCCGATCCTACGAGCAGTACTTC. This codes for CASSPRGTRSYEQYF.